The sample holds one count of the clone carrying this T cell receptor (beta chain). A clone one base away is much larger, so this may be a read error. Using 10%, 30% or 50% RNA, naive CD8 libraries were derived from around 20,000 to 1,000,000 sorted cells. TCRdb called the PCR reads again in MiXCR, with one record for every CDR3 protein. Of about 640,000 distinct CDR3 sequences listed, around 20% are singletons. The data were obtained in a study of molecular identifiers for immune sequencing clone quantification. This CDR3 contains 18 residues. V shed 5 bases and J shed 4 bases, with 23 bases lying between them. Germline loops: CDR1 MNHEY, CDR2 SMNVEV (reference sequence).

The chain employs TRBV27 and TRBJ2-2; D may be TRBD2 (5 bases). This clonotype was sampled from a human donor in good health. Some libraries in this study had Jurkat cell RNA spiked in. Sequences were obtained from naive CD8+ T cells from blood, with Jurkat cell RNA spiked in. Subset of the sample: FACS-sorted CD8+CD4-CCR7+CD45RA+ naive T cells. The chain's CDR3 is CASSSNPALFGSTGELFF. CDR3 DNA sequence: TGTGCCAGCAGTAGTAACCCCGCGTTATTTGGGAGCACCGGGGAGCTGTTTTTT.